The next 28 T cell receptor beta chains were all read from a single sample in a study of blood T cell repertoires in COVID-19. Profiling relied on immunoSEQ multiplex PCR, and the TCRdb table lists in-frame clones only, not all of them. The sample includes approximately 220,000 clones, about four fifths of them seen just once. The sequencing sample was made of PBMCs or T cells enriched from blood (not recorded which). These TCRs come from a woman aged 45 to 65 who had been exposed to COVID-19.

The V and J genes are TRBV10-2 and TRBJ1-5, with D uncertain. There are 12 residues in the CDR3. Germline V gives CDR1 WSHSY, CDR2 SAAADI. The ends were cut back, 8 bases at V and 5 bases at J, with 10 bases in the middle. The CDR3 here is CASRDGDQPQHF. Written as DNA, the CDR3 is TGCGCCAGCCGAGACGGAGATCAGCCCCAGCATTTT.

In this sample, this clone turned up a few times. This chain links TRBV12-3 or TRBV12-4 with TRBJ1-1; no firm D call. The V gene lost 5 bases and the J gene lost 6 bases, with 13 bases spanning the gap. This CDR3 has 13 amino acids. The CDR3 is CASSIGWSAEAFF. In DNA, the CDR3 is TGTGCCAGCAGTATAGGGTGGAGCGCTGAAGCTTTCTTT.

This chain uses TRBV7-9 with TRBJ1-2; possible D gene TRBD1, 5 bases. Germline V gene data show CDR1 as SEHNR and CDR2 as FQNEAQ (reference sequence). Trimming took 6 bases from V and 6 from J, leaving 11 bases between them. The length of the CDR3 is 12 residues. This chain's CDR3 is CASSPGLDGYTF. DNA of the CDR3: TGTGCCAGCAGTCCAGGGTTAGATGGCTACACCTTC. The complete variable domain, with remaining parts taken from reference TRBV7-9 and TRBJ1-2, reads DTGVSQNPRHKITKRGQNVTFRCDPISEHNRLYWYRQTLGQGPEFLTYFQNEAQLEKSRLLSDRFSAERPKGSFSTLEIQRTEQGDSAMYLCASSPGLDGYTFGSGTRLTVV.

The rearrangement joins TRBV3-1 (or the pseudogene TRBV3-2) to TRBJ2-5; 14 bases are shared with TRBD2. This CDR3 region has 13 residues. After removal of 8 bases from V and 4 bases from J, the junction contained 0 bases not matched to a gene. From germline, CDR1 is LGHDT and CDR2 YNNKEL (reference sequence). This CDR3 reads CASGLAGGETQYF. The CDR3 DNA is TGTGCCAGCGGACTAGCGGGGGGAGAGACCCAGTACTTC.

V and J are TRBV29-1 and TRBJ2-5, with 7 bases matching TRBD1. Germline CDR1 is SQVTM and CDR2 is ANQGSEA. V was clipped by 4 bases and J by 2 bases; unmatched bases: 1. CDR3 length: 12 amino acids. The CDR3 loop reads CSVAQGQETQYF. In DNA form, the CDR3 reads TGCAGCGTTGCACAGGGGCAAGAGACCCAGTACTTC.

The chain employs TRBV5-1 and TRBJ2-5, with TRBD2 matching 7 bases. The trim removed 5 bases at V and 6 bases at J, leaving 7 bases unmatched. The CDR3 runs to 13 residues. Germline loops: CDR1 SGHRS, CDR2 YFSETQ. CDR3 region: CASRGEGSQTQYF. The DNA for the CDR3 is TGCGCCAGCAGGGGGGAGGGTTCGCAGACCCAGTACTTC.

This clone has a single count. The V and J genes are TRBV5-1 and TRBJ2-3, with TRBD1 as a possible D gene (6 bases). Germline V CDR1 and CDR2: SGHRS, YFSETQ. The CDR3 sequence is 17 residues long. Trimming pared 4 bases from V and 0 bases from J, leaving 18 bases between. The CDR3 loop is CASSMNSGHISTDTQYF. CDR3 nucleotides: TGCGCCAGCAGCATGAATTCGGGACACATTAGCACAGATACGCAGTATTTT.

The genes are TRBV28 and TRBJ1-5; 9 bases map to TRBD1. The junction had 10 bases not matched to a gene; V was cut back by 3 bases and J by 7 bases. Germline CDR1 is MDHEN and CDR2 is SYDVKM. This CDR3 is built from 16 residues. The CDR3 bases are TGTGCCAGCAGTTTGTACCCGGGACAGGGTCGGCAGCCCCAGCATTTT. Translated, it gives CASSLYPGQGRQPQHF.

This clone is a singleton in its sample. V is TRBV28 and J is TRBJ1-4; D is unresolved. Deletions cut 4 bases from V and 9 bases from J, with 15 bases between. There are 14 residues in the CDR3. CDR1 and CDR2 from the germline V gene are MDHEN and SYDVKM. The CDR3 DNA follows: TGTGCCAGCAGTTACCCGACAAGTGATCAAAAACTGTTTTTT. Translated: CASSYPTSDQKLFF. Combining the CDR3 with reference TRBV28 and TRBJ1-4 gives the whole variable domain DVKVTQSSRYLVKRTGEKVFLECVQDMDHENMFWYRQDPGLGLRLIYFSYDVKMKEKGDIPEGYSVSREKKERFSLILESASTNQTSMYLCASSYPTSDQKLFFGSGTQLSVL.

The chain joins TRBV11-2 to TRBJ1-3, with a possible D match to TRBD1 (5 bases). The germline gives CDR1 SGHAT, CDR2 FQNNGV. V shed 6 bases and J shed 11 bases, with 17 bases lying between them. The length of the CDR3 is 13 residues. In nucleotides, the CDR3 is TGTGCCAGCAGTCGCTTCGGGGGTTACGCCATATATTTT. This translates into CASSRFGGYAIYF.

The gene calls are TRBV9 and TRBJ1-2; no definite D call. Germline CDR1 is SGDLS and CDR2 is YYNGEE. This CDR3 is 15 amino acids long. V lost 4 bases to trimming and J lost 2 bases, with 15 bases between them. The CDR3 region has the DNA TGTGCCAGCAGCTCCCTCCCCCGGGTAAACTATGGCTACACCTTC. Translation gives CASSSLPRVNYGYTF.

V and J are TRBV19 and TRBJ2-7; 8 bases are shared with TRBD2. This CDR3 contains 15 residues. CDR1 and CDR2 (germline): LNHDA, SQIVND (reference sequence). V was clipped by 3 bases and J by 2 bases; unmatched bases: 6. CDR3 sequence: CASSIQAGAPYEQYF. The CDR3 region has the DNA TGTGCCAGTAGTATCCAAGCGGGGGCTCCCTACGAGCAGTACTTC.

CDR3 DNA sequence: TGTGCCACCAGCAGAGATATCGGGGTCACTGAAGCTTTCTTT. Translating gives CATSRDIGVTEAFF. This chain connects TRBV15 to TRBJ1-1; the D is unclear. In germline, CDR1 is LNHNV, CDR2 YYDKDF (reference sequence). CDR3 size: 14 residues. V was shortened by 0 bases and J by 4 bases, with 9 bases between the two germline ends. Combining the CDR3 with reference TRBV15 and TRBJ1-1 gives the whole variable domain DAMVIQNPRYQVTQFGKPVTLSCSQTLNHNVMYWYQQKSSQAPKLLFHYYDKDFNNEADTPDNFQSRRPNTSFCFLDIRSPGLGDTAMYLCATSRDIGVTEAFFGQGTRLTVV.

The chain recombines TRBV5-4 with TRBJ2-3; D may be TRBD2 (6 bases). The CDR3 runs to 14 residues. Trimming took 1 base from V and 6 from J, leaving 12 bases between them. Germline V gene data show CDR1 as SGHNT and CDR2 as YYREEE (reference sequence). The CDR3 loop is CASSLTDGGDTQYF. CDR3 in DNA: TGTGCCAGCAGCTTGACAGATGGGGGGGATACGCAGTATTTT.

This clone was seen a few times. This chain connects TRBV6-1 to TRBJ2-7; the match to TRBD1 covers 11 bases. The CDR3 is 14 amino acids. Germline CDR1 is MNHNS and CDR2 is SASEGT. J gave up 7 bases and V 1 base, and 3 bases lay outside the gene matches. Here the CDR3 DNA reads TGTGCCAGCAGTGAAGGGACAGGGGGCGGTGAGCAGTACTTC. Protein product: CASSEGTGGGEQYF.

The CDR3 is CASSSPLGTFSNEQFF. The CDR3 region has the DNA TGTGCCAGCAGCTCCCCTCTAGGAACATTCTCCAATGAGCAGTTCTTC. The chain combines TRBV3-1 (or the pseudogene TRBV3-2) with TRBJ2-1, with D uncertain. Trimming removed 5 bases from V and 6 bases from J, with 20 bases in between. Per the germline V gene, CDR1 is LGHDT and CDR2 is YNNKEL (reference sequence). The CDR3 extends over 16 amino acids.

V usage is TRBV29-1 and J usage is TRBJ1-1; weak D call: TRBD1 (6 bases). V was shortened by 7 bases and J by 0 bases, with 15 bases between the two germline ends. From germline, CDR1 is SQVTM and CDR2 ANQGSEA. The CDR3 contains 14 residues. The CDR3 DNA sequence: TGCAGCGCCGAAGAAAGGGGGATGAACACTGAAGCTTTCTTT. It codes for CSAEERGMNTEAFF.

The rearrangement joins TRBV5-6 to TRBJ2-3; no definite D call. This CDR3 region has 14 residues. Germline V lookup: CDR1 SGHDT, CDR2 YYEEEE. The V gene lost 3 bases and the J gene lost 4 bases, with 12 bases spanning the gap. Here the CDR3 DNA reads TGTGCCAGCAGCTACCCCACGGTAGCAGATACGCAGTATTTT. It yields the protein CASSYPTVADTQYF.

The V gene is TRBV5-5, the J gene TRBJ1-2; D might be TRBD1 (6 bases). V was pared by 0 bases and J by 3 bases, with 15 bases between. Per the germline V gene, CDR1 is SGHKS and CDR2 is YYEKEE (reference sequence). The CDR3 consists of 16 residues. Written as DNA, the CDR3 is TGTGCCAGCAGCTTGGAGGGTCCAGGGGTGTACTATGGCTACACCTTC. This sequence encodes CASSLEGPGVYYGYTF.

Turning to this clone: The conserved phenylalanine or tryptophan normally closing the CDR3 is absent here, so this likely arose from a read error. No DNA is shown, since the ends of the CDR3 on it are uncertain; the CDR3 is the one TCRdb lists. This chain links TRBV6-2 or TRBV6-3 with TRBJ1-2. The CDR3 is 14 residues long, counting both termini. Germline V gene data show CDR1 as MNHEY and CDR2 as SVGEGT. The CDR3 reads CASSYSGNKVALLG.

The chain links TRBV19 to TRBJ2-5, with TRBD1 matching 9 bases. Germline loops: CDR1 LNHDA, CDR2 SQIVND (reference sequence). V shed 1 base and J 5 bases; nucleotides not matched to a gene: 5. This CDR3 is 15 amino acids long. CDR3 protein: CASSIVRTGEETQYF. CDR3 nucleotide sequence: TGTGCCAGTAGTATAGTCCGGACAGGGGAGGAGACCCAGTACTTC.

The rearrangement uses TRBV12-3 or TRBV12-4 and TRBJ1-1; D gene uncertain. V lost 5 bases, J lost 5 bases, and 12 bases lay in between. The CDR3 has 13 residues. The CDR3 is CASSQPGWTEAFF. CDR3 nucleotides: TGTGCCAGCAGTCAACCCGGGTGGACTGAAGCTTTCTTT.

The chain employs TRBV5-6 and TRBJ1-3, with D unclear. The CDR3 has 16 residues. CDR1 and CDR2 (germline): SGHDT, YYEEEE. V lost 2 bases and J 0 bases, leaving 12 bases between the germline ends. CDR3 DNA sequence: TGTGCCAGCAGCTTACCTCGAACGAGCTCTGGAAACACCATATATTTT. Translating it yields CASSLPRTSSGNTIYF.

This clone was observed a handful of times. This chain links TRBV5-8 with TRBJ2-5, with 7 bases aligning to TRBD1. Germline CDR1 is SGHTS and CDR2 is YDEGEE. After removal of 2 bases from V and 6 bases from J, the junction contained 10 bases not matched to a gene. This CDR3 has 15 residues. In DNA, the CDR3 is TGTGCCAGCAGCTTCAGGACAGGAGTAAAAAAGACCCAGTACTTC. It translates to CASSFRTGVKKTQYF. Filled out from reference TRBV5-8 and TRBJ2-5, the complete variable domain reads EAGVTQSPTHLIKTRGQQATLRCSPISGHTSVYWYQQALGLGLQFLLWYDEGEERNRGNFPPRFSGRQFPNYSSELNVNALELEDSALYLCASSFRTGVKKTQYFGPGTRLLVL.

J is TRBJ2-2 and V is TRBV6-5; maybe TRBD1 (5 bases). Trimming pared 6 bases from V and 5 bases from J, leaving 10 bases between. Germline V gene data show CDR1 as MNHEY and CDR2 as SVGAGI. The CDR3 has 13 residues. The CDR3 nucleotides read TGTGCCAGCAGGGGGCCCGGGACCGGGGAGCTGTTTTTT. This encodes CASRGPGTGELFF.

The chain uses TRBV15 and TRBJ1-2; D gene uncertain. Deletions cut 0 bases from V and 4 bases from J, with 6 bases between. This CDR3 region has 13 residues. Germline CDR1 LNHNV, CDR2 YYDKDF (reference sequence). The chain's CDR3 is CATSRDIPYGYTF. The CDR3 nucleotides read TGTGCCACCAGCAGAGATATCCCCTATGGCTACACCTTC.

A single count supports this clone. The chain recombines TRBV25-1 with TRBJ1-2, with D perhaps TRBD1 (5 bases). Germline CDR1 MGHDK, CDR2 SYGVNS. CDR3 length equals 14 residues. The V end was cut by 1 base, the J end by 2 bases, with 8 bases between. CDR3 residues: CASSELKGNYGYTF. CDR3 coding DNA: TGTGCCAGCAGTGAATTGAAGGGGAACTATGGCTACACCTTC.

This rearrangement joins TRBV13 to TRBJ2-5, with TRBD1 identical over 7 bases. Germline V lookup: CDR1 PRHDT, CDR2 FYEKMQ (reference sequence). V gave up 5 bases and J gave up 3 bases; unmatched junction bases: 9. This CDR3 spans 15 amino acids. The CDR3 nucleotides are TGTGCCAGCAGCCCCCGGGACAGACGTAAAGAGACCCAGTACTTC. Its translation: CASSPRDRRKETQYF.